Only a few counts were recorded for the clone carrying this T cell receptor beta chain. Its antigen is as yet unknown. The data stem from a study of cytomegalovirus exposure and HLA in healthy donors. Points from the study as a whole: Evidence from a later analysis indicated that most CMV-associated TCR beta chains looked HLA-restricted.

This CDR3 region has 13 residues. Trimming removed 1 base at V and 3 bases at J, with 6 bases between. Germline values: CDR1 SGHTA, CDR2 FQGTGA. 13 Jbeta primers and 60 Vbeta primers were used for the PCR. Profiled with immunoSEQ multiplex PCR; TCRdb holds only in-frame clones, not every one. The repertoire includes 150,000 to 200,000 clones, around 81% of them detected once, and about 1.6% sits in the top ten. The gene calls are TRBV7-3 and TRBJ2-5; TRBD1 might be the D (6 bases). The source material was PBMCs. The sequence came from a man aged 40-55 years in good health and CMV-seronegative. DNA of the CDR3: TGTGCCAGCAGCTTAAAGGGGGAAGAGACCCAGTACTTC. Translated, it gives CASSLKGEETQYF.